This record concerns one TCR beta chain sequence. This sample was taken from a study of shared clonotypes between healthy human individuals. V dropped 1 base and J dropped 0; count of bases not matched to a gene: 4. The CDR3 consists of 17 residues. Looked up from germline, CDR1 is SGHRS and CDR2 is YFSETQ. CD4+ cells yielded CD45RA+ naive and CD45RA-negative memory subsets. Assay: immunoSEQ multiplex PCR; the TCRdb copy retains only in-frame clones and omits some. The data show over a million clones, with about 76% seen just once and about 1.5% held by the top ten. Sequenced: memory CD4+ T cells sorted from blood. Subset defined: CD45RA-negative fraction. V and J are TRBV5-1 and TRBJ1-6; 7 bases agree with TRBD1. The sequence was collected from a man between 18 and 35 years old in good health. CDR3 in DNA: TGCGCCAGCAGCTTGACAGGGGCAAGCTCCTATAATTCACCCCTCCACTTT. Amino acids: CASSLTGASSYNSPLHF.